The present TCR beta chain was sequenced within a study of T cells in Graves' hyperthyroidism and ophthalmopathy. Background on the study: Peripheral blood was acquired at first diagnosis, ahead of any therapy whatsoever.

Amplification of TCR beta CDR3 regions used RNA as the template. First-round RT-PCR with HTBI primers amplified the TCR CDR3 region. TCRdb processed the multiplex PCR reads anew with MiXCR; each CDR3 protein has one entry. The data contain over 450,000 distinct CDR3 sequences, under 15% of them singletons. Trimming cost V 7 bases and J 5 bases, with 17 bases left between them. The CDR3 extends over 14 amino acids. CDR1 and CDR2 (germline): MNHNS, SASEGT. Disease duration under 2 months; hyperthyroidism patients were aged 18 to 65. This clonotype was found many times. No antigen is known for it. Study-wide findings and caveats: Within blood appeared most thyroid clonotypes that had expanded above 0.001. Ophthalmopathy was distinguished from stable hyperthyroidism by 13 V-J signatures.

The origin of this receptor is a woman younger than 30 with Graves' hyperthyroidism. This chain uses TRBV6-1 with TRBJ1-2; no definite D call. The sequenced sample consisted of blood. In DNA form, the CDR3 reads TGTGCCAGCACCCTTCGGGTACAACTTTATGGCTACACCTTC. Translation: CASTLRVQLYGYTF.